A selection of T cell receptor beta chains follows, all from one sample in a study of T cell responses to AZD1222 COVID-19 vaccine. TCRdb's table, derived via immunoSEQ multiplex PCR, lists solely in-frame clones and lacks some. Of fewer than 90,000 clones listed, 80% to 95% are singletons. The sequencing here drew on peripheral blood, taken 28 days after the second AZD1222 dose. These receptors were taken from an adult who received the AZD1222 COVID-19 vaccine. The CDR3 runs from the conserved cysteine through the conserved F or W. Fields, in order: D gene, clone size, V gene, J gene, CDR3 DNA, CDR3 protein. A D gene is named only where the DNA matches it firmly. Part of the rows lack a size; the others show once, few, many or a class for expanded clones.

d_call: TRBD1
clone_size: .
v_call: TRBV30
j_call: TRBJ1-2
cdr3_nt: TGTGCCTGGAGTGTTGGGACAGGGGCTGGCTACACCTTC
cdr3_aa: CAWSVGTGAGYTF

d_call: TRBD1
clone_size: .
v_call: TRBV6-5
j_call: TRBJ1-1
cdr3_nt: TGTGCCAGCAGTTACGGGGGACAGAAAAACACTGAAGCTTTCTTT
cdr3_aa: CASSYGGQKNTEAFF

d_call: .
clone_size: .
v_call: TRBV4-1
j_call: TRBJ1-4
cdr3_nt: TGCGCCAGCAGCCAAGATTTAAAGGGACGGAGTAATGAAAAACTGTTTTTT
cdr3_aa: CASSQDLKGRSNEKLFF

d_call: TRBD1
clone_size: .
v_call: TRBV19
j_call: TRBJ1-2
cdr3_nt: TGTGCCAGTAGATCCGACAGGGGAAGTGGCTACACCTTC
cdr3_aa: CASRSDRGSGYTF

d_call: TRBD1
clone_size: few
v_call: TRBV20-1
j_call: TRBJ1-1
cdr3_nt: TGCAGTGCTAGTCCTCCCAGGGGGGGCACTGAAGCTTTCTTT
cdr3_aa: CSASPPRGGTEAFF

d_call: .
clone_size: .
v_call: TRBV7-2
j_call: TRBJ1-2
cdr3_nt: TGTGCCCTCTCCCCGGCCGAGAGTAACTATGGCTACACCTTC
cdr3_aa: CALSPAESNYGYTF

d_call: .
clone_size: once
v_call: TRBV7-3
j_call: TRBJ2-1
cdr3_nt: TGTGCCAGCAGCTTAACGCTGGCCAATGAGCAGTTCTTC
cdr3_aa: CASSLTLANEQFF

d_call: .
clone_size: .
v_call: TRBV6-6
j_call: TRBJ1-1
cdr3_nt: TGTGCCAGCAGCCGTGTTAGGGTTACGAGCACTGAAGCTTTCTTT
cdr3_aa: CASSRVRVTSTEAFF

d_call: .
clone_size: .
v_call: TRBV25-1
j_call: TRBJ1-1
cdr3_nt: TGTGCCAGCAGTATAAGGACTGAAGCTTTCTTT
cdr3_aa: CASSIRTEAFF

d_call: .
clone_size: .
v_call: TRBV12-3/TRBV12-4
j_call: TRBJ2-1
cdr3_nt: TGTGCCAGCAAATCCCAGATCAATGAGCAGTTCTTC
cdr3_aa: CASKSQINEQFF

d_call: TRBD1
clone_size: .
v_call: TRBV11-3
j_call: TRBJ2-1
cdr3_nt: TGTGCCAGCAGCCCCGGGACAGGGCACAATGAGCAGTTCTTC
cdr3_aa: CASSPGTGHNEQFF

d_call: TRBD1
clone_size: .
v_call: TRBV7-2
j_call: TRBJ1-2
cdr3_nt: TGTGCCAGTATGGACAGGGCCCACTATGGCTACACCTTC
cdr3_aa: CASMDRAHYGYTF

d_call: .
clone_size: .
v_call: TRBV3-1/TRBV3-2
j_call: TRBJ1-2
cdr3_nt: TGTGCCAGCAGCCAACCCTCGGCTACTAACTATGGCTACACCTTC
cdr3_aa: CASSQPSATNYGYTF

d_call: .
clone_size: .
v_call: TRBV12-3/TRBV12-4
j_call: TRBJ1-2
cdr3_nt: TGTGCCAGCAGTCCTCGCGAGGTTGGCTACACCTTC
cdr3_aa: CASSPREVGYTF